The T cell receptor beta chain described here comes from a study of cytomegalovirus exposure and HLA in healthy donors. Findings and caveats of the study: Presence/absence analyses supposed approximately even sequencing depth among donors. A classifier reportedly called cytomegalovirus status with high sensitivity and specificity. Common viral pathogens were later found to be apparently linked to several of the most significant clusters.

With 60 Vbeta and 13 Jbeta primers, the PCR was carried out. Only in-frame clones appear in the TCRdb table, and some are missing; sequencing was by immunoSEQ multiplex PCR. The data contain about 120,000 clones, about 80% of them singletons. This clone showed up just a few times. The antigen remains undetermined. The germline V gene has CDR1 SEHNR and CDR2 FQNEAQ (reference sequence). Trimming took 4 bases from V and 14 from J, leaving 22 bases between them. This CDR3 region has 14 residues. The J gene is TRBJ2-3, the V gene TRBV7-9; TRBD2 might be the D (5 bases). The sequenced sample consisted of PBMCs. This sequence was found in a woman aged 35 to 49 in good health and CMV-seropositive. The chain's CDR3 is CASSSEASLAGMYF. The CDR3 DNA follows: TGTGCCAGCAGCTCAGAGGCTAGTCTAGCTGGGATGTATTTT.